The clone carrying this T cell receptor beta chain was seen more than once but under ten times. Antigen specificity is unknown. There are 15 residues in the CDR3. CDR1 and CDR2 from the germline V gene are ENHRY and SYGVKD. Germline trimming cut 5 bases from V and 5 bases from J; bases unmatched to any gene: 7. With a J-beta primer mix and a sample-barcoded 5' primer, a second PCR ran 7 to 11 cycles. TCRdb re-called the 5' RACE reads through MiXCR, storing one row per CDR3 protein. The data hold about 1.6 million distinct CDR3 sequences, with almost 35% observed a single time. This record belongs to a study of blood T cells in healthy people across ages. Study in general: About one barcoded beta molecule per two T cells was captured by template switching.

Study-level findings and limits: Because sorting was not performed, PBMCs prevented conclusive naive versus antigen-experienced comparison.

The chain employs TRBV10-3 and TRBJ1-5; TRBD1 matches at 9 bases. This receptor was identified in a woman in her twenties or thirties in good health. Input material: blood. The CDR3 nucleotides read TGTGCCATCAGTCTTACCGGGACAGGGTATCAGCCCCAGCATTTT. Translating gives CAISLTGTGYQPQHF.